This paragraph reports one T cell receptor beta chain. V lost 4 bases, J lost 4 bases, and 13 bases lay in between. Germline CDR1 reads SGHVS; CDR2 reads FQNEAQ. The CDR3 extends over 14 amino acids. This specimen comes from a study of cytomegalovirus exposure and HLA in healthy donors. PCR primers comprised 60 Vbeta and 13 Jbeta primers. Clones were read by immunoSEQ multiplex PCR, and TCRdb kept only the in-frame ones, dropping some. The sample lists 75,000 to 80,000 clones, about 78% occurring once. This TCR was sampled from a male donor in good health and CMV-seronegative. The J gene is TRBJ2-5, the V gene TRBV7-8; no definite D call. The sequenced material came from PBMCs. Here the CDR3 DNA reads TGTGCCAGCAGCTCTAGGCCCCCTGGAGAGACCCAGTACTTC. Its protein product is CASSSRPPGETQYF.